Relative to its sample, the clone carrying this T cell receptor (beta chain) is medium-sized. This sample is drawn from a study of immune evolution from preneoplasia to lung adenocarcinoma. Germline-derived CDR1 and CDR2 are MDHEN and SYDVKM. The CDR3 extends over 18 amino acids. V lost 5 bases to trimming and J lost 1 base, with 20 bases between them. TCRdb keeps only in-frame clones here, not all; method: immunoSEQ multiplex PCR. The sample lists 7,500 to 9,000 clones, about four fifths occurring once. Source material: FFPE invasive lung adenocarcinoma tissue. The chain couples TRBV28 to TRBJ1-4; D unclear. The source of this sequence is a person aged 50 to 59 with lung adenocarcinoma. CDR3 nucleotides: TGTGCCAGCAGTCCTCTTTACAGCCCCCGGGGAACTAATGAAAAACTGTTTTTT. As protein: CASSPLYSPRGTNEKLFF.